These 15 T cell receptor beta chains share one sample of origin, sequenced in a study of HIV-infected children after antiretroviral therapy interruption. RNA-based 3' RACE libraries used unique molecular identifiers. TCRdb independently ran MiXCR on the 3' RACE reads; one entry per CDR3 protein. Among some 51,000 distinct CDR3 sequences listed, approximately 4.3% were seen once. Treatment: PENTA 11 planned treatment interruption arm or continuous ART arm. The specimen comprised CD45RA+ CD4+ T cells from PBMCs, pooled from several time points, sampled from a donor given antiretroviral therapy, either interrupted or continuous. Subset here: naive CD4+ CD45RA+ CD45RO- T cells. The receptor set was obtained from a pool of human donors with HIV.

This clonotype was recorded many times. The genes are TRBV7-3 and TRBJ1-4, with a tentative D call TRBD1 (6 bases). V shed 3 bases and J shed 6 bases, with 17 bases lying between them. From germline, CDR1 is SGHTA and CDR2 FQGTGA. This CDR3 region has 16 residues. In DNA, the CDR3 is TGTGCCAGCAGCTTGTGGTGGGGGGGCGGAGATGAAAAACTGTTTTTT. It is translated as CASSLWWGGGDEKLFF.

In its sample, this clonotype was seen many times. V and J are TRBV9 and TRBJ2-7, with D tentatively TRBD1 (5 bases). V lost 7 bases, J lost 3 bases, and 11 bases lay in between. There are 12 residues in the CDR3. Germline V gene sequence: CDR1 SGDLS, CDR2 YYNGEE. The DNA of the CDR3 is TGTGCCAGCCAGGGTACAGGCTACGAGCAGTACTTC. Protein sequence: CASQGTGYEQYF.

This chain connects TRBV29-1 to TRBJ2-7; TRBD1 might be the D (7 bases). Trimming removed 4 bases from V and 9 bases from J, with 22 bases in between. The CDR3 sequence is 14 residues long. Germline assignment: CDR1 SQVTM and CDR2 ANQGSEA. CDR3: CSVVMRDSFTRQYF. As DNA, the CDR3 is TGCAGCGTTGTGATGCGGGACAGCTTTACGCGGCAGTACTTC.

This clonotype occurred a few times. The chain has TRBV27 and TRBJ1-5, with D perhaps TRBD1 (5 bases). Trimming took off 3 bases at V and 6 bases at J, with 15 bases between the two ends. From germline, CDR1 is MNHEY and CDR2 SMNVEV (reference sequence). The CDR3 consists of 15 residues. The CDR3 nucleotides read TGTGCCAGCAGTTTCGGCTCCGGGGACGGTCAGCCCCAGCATTTT. This codes for CASSFGSGDGQPQHF.

This chain connects TRBV4-1 to TRBJ2-3, with 12 bases that match TRBD2. V shed 2 bases and J 1 base; nucleotides not matched to a gene: 7. The CDR3 has 18 residues. Germline loops: CDR1 MGHRA, CDR2 YSYEKL. The DNA for the CDR3 is TGCGCCAGCAGCCAACTAGGACTAGCGGGGATGGGCACAGATACGCAGTATTTT. Its protein is CASSQLGLAGMGTDTQYF.

This clonotype has at least ten counts. The chain recombines TRBV30 with TRBJ2-7; D may match TRBD1 or TRBD2 (5 bases each). Trimming left V 1 base short and J 1 base short, with 5 bases between. The CDR3 is 12 residues long. CDR1 is GTSNPN, CDR2 SVGIG, per germline (reference sequence). DNA for the CDR3: TGTGCCTGGAGTGGGGGGTCCTACGAGCAGTACTTC. As protein: CAWSGGSYEQYF.

There are a few counts of this clonotype. The chain uses TRBV19 and TRBJ2-3; D unresolved. Germline V gene data show CDR1 as LNHDA and CDR2 as SQIVND (reference sequence). The ends were cut back, 6 bases at V and 0 bases at J, with 16 bases in the middle. The CDR3 is made up of 16 amino acids. The CDR3 DNA follows: TGTGCCAGTAGCATCGGCTCCCCAATCAGCACAGATACGCAGTATTTT. Its protein product is CASSIGSPISTDTQYF.

This clonotype was found many times. This chain joins TRBV7-8 and TRBJ1-2; 7 bases match TRBD1. This CDR3 is built from 16 residues. Germline V gives CDR1 SGHVS, CDR2 FQNEAQ. The trim removed 3 bases at V and 1 base at J, leaving 8 bases unmatched. CDR3 in amino acids: CASSLDRSFYNYGYTF. CDR3 nucleotide sequence: TGTGCCAGCAGCTTGGACAGGAGTTTTTATAACTATGGCTACACCTTC.

In this sample, this clonotype turned up many times. The chain has TRBV2 and TRBJ2-7; D gene ambiguous. V was clipped by 2 bases and J by 3 bases, with 14 bases between them. The germline V gene has CDR1 SNHLY and CDR2 FYNNEI. The CDR3 is 15 residues long. This chain's CDR3 is CASSERAAQRYEQYF. CDR3 nucleotides: TGTGCCAGCAGTGAAAGGGCAGCCCAGCGCTACGAGCAGTACTTC.

The chain is built from TRBV28 and TRBJ2-6; TRBD1 is a possible D gene (6 bases). Trimming stripped 10 bases from V and 3 bases from J, with 16 bases between. There are 15 residues in the CDR3. Germline-derived CDR1 and CDR2 are MDHEN and SYDVKM. This CDR3 is CAIKQGVGGANVLTF. As DNA, the CDR3 is TGTGCCATTAAACAGGGAGTCGGTGGGGCCAACGTCCTGACTTTC.

By sample share, this clonotype is medium-sized. The rearrangement joins TRBV12-3 or TRBV12-4 to TRBJ1-4; no reliable D call. V dropped 4 bases and J dropped 3 bases, with 9 bases sitting between them. The CDR3 spans 14 residues. The CDR3 bases are TGTGCCAGCAGTTCTCGTGTAGCTAATGAAAAACTGTTTTTT. It translates to CASSSRVANEKLFF.

This clonotype was picked up many times. V gene TRBV6-5 combines with J gene TRBJ1-2; D gene uncertain. CDR3 length: 13 amino acids. V dropped 0 bases and J dropped 5 bases, with 7 bases sitting between them. Germline V lookup: CDR1 MNHEY, CDR2 SVGAGI. CDR3 bases: TGTGCCAGCAGTTACTCGAAGTCGTATGGCTACACCTTC. Protein sequence: CASSYSKSYGYTF.

This clonotype was recorded many times. The genes are TRBV6-1 and TRBJ1-3; D not resolved. Per the germline V gene, CDR1 is MNHNS and CDR2 is SASEGT. The V end was cut by 5 bases, the J end by 1 base, with 9 bases between. This CDR3 has 14 amino acids. CDR3 sequence: CASSLDGSGNTIYF. The CDR3 nucleotides read TGTGCCAGCAGTCTGGACGGTTCTGGAAACACCATATATTTT.

This clonotype has a count of ten or more. The chain couples TRBV10-3 to TRBJ2-2; weak D call: TRBD1 (6 bases). Germline V gene data show CDR1 as ENHRY and CDR2 as SYGVKD. V shed 1 base and J shed 3 bases, with 9 bases lying between them. CDR3 size: 15 residues. The CDR3: CAISELAGDTGELFF. The CDR3 coding sequence is TGTGCCATCAGTGAGTTAGCAGGGGACACCGGGGAGCTGTTTTTT.

Ten or more counts support this clonotype. This chain joins TRBV7-2 and TRBJ2-1; tentative D call: TRBD2 (5 bases). This CDR3 contains 13 residues. Trimming stripped 5 bases from V and 5 bases from J, with 10 bases between. Germline-derived CDR1 and CDR2 are SGHTA and FQGNSA. The CDR3 DNA reads as TGTGCCAGCAGCCCTATCGGGGACAATGAGCAGTTCTTC. Protein: CASSPIGDNEQFF.